This is a list of T cell receptor beta chains from one sample in a study of shared clonotypes between healthy human individuals. Clones were read by immunoSEQ multiplex PCR, and TCRdb kept only the in-frame ones, dropping some. The table shows about 2.1 million clones, with about 92% occurring only once. Material: naive CD8+ T cells from PBMCs. The origin of the receptors is a man between 18 and 35 years old in good health. Some clones in this sample may be carry-over from other donors' samples. CDR3s leave out the opening cysteine and the closing phenylalanine or tryptophan. Fields, in order: V gene, CDR3 protein.

v_call: TRBV15
cdr3_aa: ATSRDFHRDQPQH

v_call: TRBV28
cdr3_aa: ASRQPWTGSAETQY

v_call: TRBV10-3
cdr3_aa: AISLGDSPVYGYT

v_call: TRBV5-1
cdr3_aa: ASSPGDTQY

v_call: TRBV27
cdr3_aa: ASSGTGYEQY

v_call: TRBV27
cdr3_aa: ASTTTGGSYEQY

v_call: TRBV5-1
cdr3_aa: ASQVSLRGSYEQY

v_call: TRBV5-1
cdr3_aa: ASSPDRVRADTQY

v_call: TRBV7-2
cdr3_aa: ASSNRQGARTEAF

v_call: TRBV5-5
cdr3_aa: ASSPGVLASHEQF

v_call: TRBV6-1
cdr3_aa: ASNWDGTSYEQY

v_call: TRBV9
cdr3_aa: ASSTAPGAAYEQY

v_call: TRBV30
cdr3_aa: AYRVGGLNQPQH

v_call: TRBV19
cdr3_aa: ASSIGGGTEAF

v_call: TRBV4-1
cdr3_aa: ASSQDFHEQY

v_call: TRBV11-3
cdr3_aa: ASSPSDGYEQY

v_call: TRBV5-1
cdr3_aa: ASSLGARVNTEAF

v_call: TRBV19
cdr3_aa: ASSIVAGPKNEQY

v_call: TRBV5-1
cdr3_aa: ASSLSREFSYEQY

v_call: TRBV10-3
cdr3_aa: AISERSASYEQY

v_call: TRBV29-1
cdr3_aa: SVDGNRQGSHYEQY

v_call: TRBV5-1
cdr3_aa: ASSFMDRGRPGELF

v_call: TRBV6-5
cdr3_aa: ASSVGPISYEQY

v_call: TRBV5-1
cdr3_aa: ASSLAGLAGYNEQF

v_call: TRBV7-9
cdr3_aa: ASSTLLNTGELF

v_call: TRBV7-3
cdr3_aa: ASSPGRSGTQY

v_call: TRBV5-1
cdr3_aa: ASSPGREAKNIQY

v_call: TRBV28
cdr3_aa: ASSLGPGFGYT

v_call: TRBV5-4
cdr3_aa: ASSQNTGEWTEAF

v_call: TRBV27
cdr3_aa: ASSFHPADEQF

v_call: TRBV28
cdr3_aa: ASRDSDRSSYEQY

v_call: TRBV28
cdr3_aa: ASRKTGGVNQPQH

v_call: TRBV28
cdr3_aa: ASSSTRQGSSYEQY

v_call: TRBV27
cdr3_aa: ASSPAADRVNEKLF

v_call: TRBV6-4
cdr3_aa: ASSGEADTEAF

v_call: TRBV7-8
cdr3_aa: ASSPSTNEKLF

v_call: TRBV5-6
cdr3_aa: ASSRGTDTQY

v_call: TRBV27
cdr3_aa: ASSWSSGRGDTQY

v_call: TRBV21-1
cdr3_aa: ASTVTSDKFLRAVLRPSFYEQY

v_call: TRBV19
cdr3_aa: ASSNFGGQGNEQY

v_call: TRBV10-3
cdr3_aa: AISEAGGPDEQY

v_call: TRBV5-6
cdr3_aa: ASSWGSWGQPQH

v_call: TRBV6-1
cdr3_aa: ASSEYPQGLIGYT

v_call: TRBV28
cdr3_aa: ASSMSGRVQDEQF

v_call: TRBV2
cdr3_aa: ASSEAGVGTGELF

v_call: TRBV6-5
cdr3_aa: ASRTGTVTSEAF

v_call: TRBV7-9
cdr3_aa: ASSLERQSNEQF

v_call: TRBV7-2
cdr3_aa: ASSAGTRENQPQH

v_call: TRBV4-1
cdr3_aa: ASSQQLAGFYEQY

v_call: TRBV27
cdr3_aa: ASRLAGGSYEQY

v_call: TRBV28
cdr3_aa: ASSLGLGVNNEQF

v_call: TRBV13
cdr3_aa: ASSLARDAEAF

v_call: TRBV11-2
cdr3_aa: ASSSLPNYGYT

v_call: TRBV7-9
cdr3_aa: ASSPTGINYGYT